This T cell receptor beta chain derives from a study of identical twins. Findings of the study overall: Models underpredicted monozygotic twin sharing of out-of-frame TCR alpha.

The CDR3 is 15 residues long. V was clipped by 0 bases and J by 4 bases, with 12 bases between them. Germline V CDR1 and CDR2: LGHDT, YNNKEL (reference sequence). About this clonotype itself: Its specificity is unknown.

One entry per CDR3 protein, called by TCRdb with MiXCR from the 5' RACE reads. Of about 210,000 distinct CDR3 sequences detected, around a tenth appear once; the ten largest clones hold approximately 5.1%. Sequenced material: memory (CD45RO+) T cells sorted from blood. This chain joins TRBV3-1 and TRBJ2-5; D gene unclear. The source of this sequence is a woman in her late teens or twenties in good health. The DNA for the CDR3 is TGTGCCAGCAGCCAAGATAGAGCGCGGACAGAGACCCAGTACTTC. This codes for CASSQDRARTETQYF.